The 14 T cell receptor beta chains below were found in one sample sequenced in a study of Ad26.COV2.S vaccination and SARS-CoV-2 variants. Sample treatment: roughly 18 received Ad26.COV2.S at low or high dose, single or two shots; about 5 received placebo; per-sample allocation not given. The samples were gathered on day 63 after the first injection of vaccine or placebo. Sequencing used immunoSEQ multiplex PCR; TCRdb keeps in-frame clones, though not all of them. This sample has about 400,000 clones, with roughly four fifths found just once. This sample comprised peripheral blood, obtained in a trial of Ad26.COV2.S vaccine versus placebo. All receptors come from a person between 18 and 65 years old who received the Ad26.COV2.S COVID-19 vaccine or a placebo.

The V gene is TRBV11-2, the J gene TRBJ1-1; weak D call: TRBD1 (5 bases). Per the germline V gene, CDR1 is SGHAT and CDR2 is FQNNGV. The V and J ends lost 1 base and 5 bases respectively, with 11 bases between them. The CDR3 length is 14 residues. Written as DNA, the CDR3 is TGTGCCAGCAGCTTAGGGATTTGGGGGACTGAAGCTTTCTTT. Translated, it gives CASSLGIWGTEAFF.

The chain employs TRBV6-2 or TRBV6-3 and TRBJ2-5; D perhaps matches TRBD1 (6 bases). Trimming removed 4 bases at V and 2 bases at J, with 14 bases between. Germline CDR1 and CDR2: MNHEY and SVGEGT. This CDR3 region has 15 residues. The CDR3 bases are TGTGCCAGCAGTTCCGGGACATATCCACAAGAGACCCAGTACTTC. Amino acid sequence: CASSSGTYPQETQYF.

The CDR3 reads CASSPRTLHEQFF. The DNA for the CDR3 is TGTGCCAGCAGTCCCCGGACTCTGCATGAGCAGTTCTTC. This sequence joins TRBV12-3 or TRBV12-4 and TRBJ2-1; D is possibly TRBD2 (5 bases). The CDR3 totals 13 residues. V was pared by 5 bases and J by 8 bases, with 13 bases between.

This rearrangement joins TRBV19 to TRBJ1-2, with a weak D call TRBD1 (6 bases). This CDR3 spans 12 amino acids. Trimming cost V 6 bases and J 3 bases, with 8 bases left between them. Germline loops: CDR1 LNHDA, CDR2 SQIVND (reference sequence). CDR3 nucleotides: TGTGCCAGTAGCGCAGGGGACTATGGCTACACCTTC. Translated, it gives CASSAGDYGYTF.

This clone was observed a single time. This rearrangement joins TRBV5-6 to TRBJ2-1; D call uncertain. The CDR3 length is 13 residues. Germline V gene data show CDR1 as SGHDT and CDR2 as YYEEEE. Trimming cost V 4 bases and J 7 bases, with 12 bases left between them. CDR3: CASSRAVGNEQFF. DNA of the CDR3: TGTGCCAGCAGCCGTGCGGTGGGAAATGAGCAGTTCTTC.

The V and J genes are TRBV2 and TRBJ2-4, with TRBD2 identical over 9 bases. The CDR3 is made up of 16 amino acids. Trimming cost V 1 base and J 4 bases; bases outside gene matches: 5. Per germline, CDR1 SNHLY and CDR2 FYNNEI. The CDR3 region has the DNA TGTGCCAGCAGTGAAGGTAGCGGGAGTCCAAAAAACATTCAGTACTTC. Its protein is CASSEGSGSPKNIQYF. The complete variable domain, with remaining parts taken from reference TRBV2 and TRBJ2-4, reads EPEVTQTPSHQVTQMGQEVILRCVPISNHLYFYWYRQILGQKVEFLVSFYNNEISEKSEIFDDQFSVERPDGSNFTLKIRSTKLEDSAMYFCASSEGSGSPKNIQYFGAGTRLSVL.

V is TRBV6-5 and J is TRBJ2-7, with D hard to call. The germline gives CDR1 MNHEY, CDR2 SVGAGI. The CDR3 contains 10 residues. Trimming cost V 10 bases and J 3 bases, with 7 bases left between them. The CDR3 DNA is TGTGCCACCGCCTTCTACGAGCAGTACTTC. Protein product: CATAFYEQYF.

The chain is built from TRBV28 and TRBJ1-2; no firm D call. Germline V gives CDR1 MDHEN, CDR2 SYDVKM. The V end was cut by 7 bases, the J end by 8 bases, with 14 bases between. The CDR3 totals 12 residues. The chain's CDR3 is CASTQPVGGYTF. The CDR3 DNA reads TGTGCCAGCACCCAGCCCGTGGGAGGCTACACCTTC.

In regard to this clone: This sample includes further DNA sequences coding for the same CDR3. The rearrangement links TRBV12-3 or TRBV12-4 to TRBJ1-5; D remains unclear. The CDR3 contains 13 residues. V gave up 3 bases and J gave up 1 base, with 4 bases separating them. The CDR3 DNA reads TGTGCCAGCAGTTTGGGAAGCAATCAGCCCCAGCATTTT. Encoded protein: CASSLGSNQPQHF.

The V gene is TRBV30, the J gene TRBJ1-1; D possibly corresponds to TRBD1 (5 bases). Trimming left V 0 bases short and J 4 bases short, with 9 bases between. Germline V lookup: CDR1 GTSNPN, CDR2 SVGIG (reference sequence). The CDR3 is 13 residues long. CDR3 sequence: CAWSVQVGTEAFF. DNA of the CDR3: TGTGCCTGGAGTGTACAGGTAGGCACTGAAGCTTTCTTT.

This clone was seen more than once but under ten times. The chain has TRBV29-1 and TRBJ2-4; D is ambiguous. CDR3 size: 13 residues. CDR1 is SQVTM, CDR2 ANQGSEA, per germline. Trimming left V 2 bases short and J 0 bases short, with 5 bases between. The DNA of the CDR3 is TGCAGCGTTGAATTCGGAGCCAAAAACATTCAGTACTTC. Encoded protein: CSVEFGAKNIQYF. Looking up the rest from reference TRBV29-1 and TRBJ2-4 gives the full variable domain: SAVISQKPSRDICQRGTSLTIQCQVDSQVTMMFWYRQQPGQSLTLIATANQGSEATYESGFVIDKFPISRPNLTFSTLTVSNMSPEDSSIYLCSVEFGAKNIQYFGAGTRLSVL.

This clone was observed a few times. The CDR3 nucleotides read TGTGCCAGCGGGGGACAGGGCAGGGTTTCACCCCTCCACTTT. Translated, it gives CASGGQGRVSPLHF. V usage is TRBV27 and J usage is TRBJ1-6; 9 bases fit TRBD1. V was clipped by 8 bases and J by 9 bases; unmatched bases: 8. Germline assignment: CDR1 MNHEY and CDR2 SMNVEV (reference sequence). The CDR3 is made up of 14 amino acids.

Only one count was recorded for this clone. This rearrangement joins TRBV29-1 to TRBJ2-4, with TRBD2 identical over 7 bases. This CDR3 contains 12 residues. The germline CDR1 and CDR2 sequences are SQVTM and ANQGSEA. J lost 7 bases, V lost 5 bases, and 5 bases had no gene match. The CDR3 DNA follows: TGCAGCGTTAGACTAGCCCGGAACATTCAGTACTTC. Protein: CSVRLARNIQYF.

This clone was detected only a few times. The CDR3: CASSDTGGAGTDTQYF. As DNA, the CDR3 is TGTGCCAGCAGTGATACCGGAGGCGCGGGCACAGATACGCAGTATTTT. The gene calls are TRBV6-4 and TRBJ2-3; possibly TRBD2 for D (5 bases). This CDR3 spans 16 amino acids. The germline CDR1 and CDR2 sequences are MRHNA and SNTAGT. V was shortened by 3 bases and J by 1 base, with 14 bases between the two germline ends.